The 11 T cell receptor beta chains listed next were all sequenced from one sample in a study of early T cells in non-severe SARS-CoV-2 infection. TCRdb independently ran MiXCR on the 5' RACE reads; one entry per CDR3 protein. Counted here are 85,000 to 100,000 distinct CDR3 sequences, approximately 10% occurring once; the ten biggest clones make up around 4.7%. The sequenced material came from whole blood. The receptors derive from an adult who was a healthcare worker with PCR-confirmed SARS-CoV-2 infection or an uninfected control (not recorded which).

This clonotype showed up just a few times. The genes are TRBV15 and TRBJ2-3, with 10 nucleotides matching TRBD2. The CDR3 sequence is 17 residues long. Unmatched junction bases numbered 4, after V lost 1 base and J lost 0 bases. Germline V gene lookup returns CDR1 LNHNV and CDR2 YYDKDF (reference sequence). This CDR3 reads CATSRVPLAGSTDTQYF. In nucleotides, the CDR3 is TGTGCCACCAGCAGAGTCCCACTAGCGGGAAGCACAGATACGCAGTATTTT.

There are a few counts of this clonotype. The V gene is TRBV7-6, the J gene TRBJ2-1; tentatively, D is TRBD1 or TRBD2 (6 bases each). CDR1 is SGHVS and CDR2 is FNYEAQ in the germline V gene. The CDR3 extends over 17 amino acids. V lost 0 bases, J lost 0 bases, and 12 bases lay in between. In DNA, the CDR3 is TGTGCCAGCAGCTTAGCTGCCGGGGGCCGCTCCTACAATGAGCAGTTCTTC. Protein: CASSLAAGGRSYNEQFF.

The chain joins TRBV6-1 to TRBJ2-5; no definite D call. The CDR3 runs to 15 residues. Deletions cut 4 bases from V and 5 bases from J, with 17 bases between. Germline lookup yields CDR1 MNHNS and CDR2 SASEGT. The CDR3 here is CASSGPGHSRETQYF. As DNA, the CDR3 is TGTGCCAGCAGTGGACCGGGCCACTCGCGGGAGACCCAGTACTTC.

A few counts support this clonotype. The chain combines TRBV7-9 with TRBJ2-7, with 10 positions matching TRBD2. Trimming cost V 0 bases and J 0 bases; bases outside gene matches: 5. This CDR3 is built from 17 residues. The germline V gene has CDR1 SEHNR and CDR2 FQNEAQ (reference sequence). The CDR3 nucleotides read TGTGCCAGCAGCTTAGCCCTAGCGGGGGTGAGCTCCTACGAGCAGTACTTC. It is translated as CASSLALAGVSSYEQYF. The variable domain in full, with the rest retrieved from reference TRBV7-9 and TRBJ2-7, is DTGVSQNPRHKITKRGQNVTFRCDPISEHNRLYWYRQTLGQGPEFLTYFQNEAQLEKSRLLSDRFSAERPKGSFSTLEIQRTEQGDSAMYLCASSLALAGVSSYEQYFGPGTRLTVT.

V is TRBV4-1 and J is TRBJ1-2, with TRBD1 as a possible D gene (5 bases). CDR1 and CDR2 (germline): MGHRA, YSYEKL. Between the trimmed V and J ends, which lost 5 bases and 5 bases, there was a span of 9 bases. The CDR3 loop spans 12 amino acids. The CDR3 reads CASSFEGYGYTF. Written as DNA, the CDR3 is TGCGCCAGCAGCTTTGAGGGGTATGGCTACACCTTC.

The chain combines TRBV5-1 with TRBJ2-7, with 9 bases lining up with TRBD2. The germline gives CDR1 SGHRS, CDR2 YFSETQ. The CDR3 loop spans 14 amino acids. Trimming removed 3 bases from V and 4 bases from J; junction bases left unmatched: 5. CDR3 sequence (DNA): TGCGCCAGCAGCTCCGGGACTAGCTCGTACGAGCAGTACTTC. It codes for CASSSGTSSYEQYF.

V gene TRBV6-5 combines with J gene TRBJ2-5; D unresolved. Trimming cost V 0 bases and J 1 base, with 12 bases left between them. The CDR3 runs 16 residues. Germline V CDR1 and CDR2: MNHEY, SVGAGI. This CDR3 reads CASSYSDLRRQETQYF. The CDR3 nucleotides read TGTGCCAGCAGTTACTCGGACCTAAGGCGCCAAGAGACCCAGTACTTC.

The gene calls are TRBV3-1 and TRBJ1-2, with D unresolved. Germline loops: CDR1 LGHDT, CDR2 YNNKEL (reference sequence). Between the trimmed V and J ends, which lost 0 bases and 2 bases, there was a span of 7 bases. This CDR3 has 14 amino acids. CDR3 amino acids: CASSQEAGNYGYTF. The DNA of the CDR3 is TGTGCCAGCAGCCAAGAGGCGGGGAACTATGGCTACACCTTC.

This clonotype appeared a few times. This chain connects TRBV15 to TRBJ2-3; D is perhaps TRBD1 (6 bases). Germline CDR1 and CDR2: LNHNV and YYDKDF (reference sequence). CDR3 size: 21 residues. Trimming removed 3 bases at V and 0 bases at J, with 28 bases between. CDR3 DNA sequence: TGTGCCACCAGCAGGGCCCATCGCCCCGCCGGGACACCGTTGAGCACAGATACGCAGTATTTT. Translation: CATSRAHRPAGTPLSTDTQYF.

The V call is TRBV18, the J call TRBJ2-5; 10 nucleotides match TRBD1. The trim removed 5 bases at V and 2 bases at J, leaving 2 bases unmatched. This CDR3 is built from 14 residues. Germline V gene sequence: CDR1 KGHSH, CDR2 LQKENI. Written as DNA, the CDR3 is TGTGCCAGCTCAGGGACAGGGGCGCAAGAGACCCAGTACTTC. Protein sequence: CASSGTGAQETQYF.

DNA of the CDR3: TGTGCCAGCAGTTACATCCGACAGGGTGGGGCGGAGACCCAGTACTTC. The encoded protein is CASSYIRQGGAETQYF. The chain recombines TRBV6-6 with TRBJ2-5; 7 bases fit TRBD1. The J segment lost 5 bases and the V segment lost 2 bases, leaving 11 bases of the junction unmatched. The CDR3 sequence is 16 residues long. Looked up from germline, CDR1 is MNHNY and CDR2 is SVGAGI (reference sequence).